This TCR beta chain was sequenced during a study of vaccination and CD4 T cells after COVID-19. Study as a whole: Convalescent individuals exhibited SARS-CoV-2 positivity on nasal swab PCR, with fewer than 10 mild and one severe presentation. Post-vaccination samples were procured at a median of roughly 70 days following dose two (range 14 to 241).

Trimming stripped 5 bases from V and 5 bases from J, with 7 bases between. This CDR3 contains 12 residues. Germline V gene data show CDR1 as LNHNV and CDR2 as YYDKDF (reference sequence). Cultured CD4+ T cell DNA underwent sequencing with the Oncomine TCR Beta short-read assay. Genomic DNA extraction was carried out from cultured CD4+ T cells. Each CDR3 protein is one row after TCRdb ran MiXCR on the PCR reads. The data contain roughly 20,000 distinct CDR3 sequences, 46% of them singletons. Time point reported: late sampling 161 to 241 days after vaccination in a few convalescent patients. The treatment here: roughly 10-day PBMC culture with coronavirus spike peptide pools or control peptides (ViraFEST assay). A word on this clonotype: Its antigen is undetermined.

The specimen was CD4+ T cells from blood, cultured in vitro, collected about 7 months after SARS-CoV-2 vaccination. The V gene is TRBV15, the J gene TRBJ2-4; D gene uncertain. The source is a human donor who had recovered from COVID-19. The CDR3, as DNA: TGTGCCACCAGCCAGCAGGAAAACATTCAGTACTTC. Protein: CATSQQENIQYF.